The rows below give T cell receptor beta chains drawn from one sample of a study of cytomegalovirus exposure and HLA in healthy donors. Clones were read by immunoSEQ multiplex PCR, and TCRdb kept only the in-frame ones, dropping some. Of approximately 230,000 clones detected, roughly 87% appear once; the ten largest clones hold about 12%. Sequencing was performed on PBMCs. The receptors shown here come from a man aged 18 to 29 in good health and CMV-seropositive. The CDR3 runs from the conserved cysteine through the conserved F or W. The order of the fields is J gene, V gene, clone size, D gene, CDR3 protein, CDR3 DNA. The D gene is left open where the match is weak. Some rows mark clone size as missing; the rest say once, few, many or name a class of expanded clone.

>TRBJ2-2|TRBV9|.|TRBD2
CASSVGTSGRTGELFF
TGTGCCAGCAGCGTAGGGACTAGCGGGAGAACCGGGGAGCTGTTTTTT
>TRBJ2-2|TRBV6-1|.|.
CATDRNKNTGELFF
TGTGCCACCGACAGAAACAAAAACACCGGGGAGCTGTTTTTT
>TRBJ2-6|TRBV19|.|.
CASRRLASGANVLTF
TGTGCCAGTAGAAGATTGGCCTCTGGGGCCAACGTCCTGACTTTC
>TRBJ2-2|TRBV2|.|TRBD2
CASSVAGVTTGELFF
TGTGCCAGCAGTGTAGCGGGAGTGACCACCGGGGAGCTGTTTTTT
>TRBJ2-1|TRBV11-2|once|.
CASSPTVRSYNEQFF
TGTGCCAGCAGCCCCACCGTTCGCTCCTACAATGAGCAGTTCTTC
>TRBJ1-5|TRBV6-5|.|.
CASSPGGYSNQPQHF
TGTGCCAGCAGTCCGGGGGGGTATAGCAATCAGCCCCAGCATTTT
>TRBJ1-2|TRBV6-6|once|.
CASSPTGTSNYGYTF
TGTGCCAGCAGCCCCACCGGGACCTCAAACTATGGCTACACCTTC
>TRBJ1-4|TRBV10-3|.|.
CAISESRGGEKLFF
TGTGCCATCAGTGAGTCCAGGGGAGGCGAAAAACTGTTTTTT
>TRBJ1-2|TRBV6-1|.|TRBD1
CASSGTQGSYGYTF
TGTGCCAGCAGTGGGACACAGGGGTCTTATGGCTACACCTTC
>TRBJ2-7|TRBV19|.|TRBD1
CASSQPGQVIYEQYF
TGTGCCAGTAGCCAACCTGGACAGGTTATTTACGAGCAGTACTTC
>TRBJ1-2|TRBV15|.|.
CATSGGGDDYGYTF
TGTGCCACCAGCGGAGGCGGGGACGACTATGGCTACACCTTC
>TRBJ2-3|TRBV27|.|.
CASSFLSSTDTQYF
TGTGCCAGCAGTTTTCTCAGTAGCACAGATACGCAGTATTTT
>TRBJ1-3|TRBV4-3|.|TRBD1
CASSPTRQGAGNTIYF
TGCGCCAGCAGCCCCACGCGACAGGGGGCTGGAAACACCATATATTTT
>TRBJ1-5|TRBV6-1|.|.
CASSEIKDQPQHF
TGTGCCAGCAGTGAAATAAAGGATCAGCCCCAGCATTTT
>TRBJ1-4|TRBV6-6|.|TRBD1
CASSYSLNRGPEKLFF
TGTGCCAGCAGTTACTCGTTGAACAGGGGACCCGAAAAACTGTTTTTT
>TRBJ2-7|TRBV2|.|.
CASSDGYEQYF
TGTGCCAGCAGTGACGGGTACGAGCAGTACTTC
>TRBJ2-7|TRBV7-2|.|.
CASSLGGGPAYEQYF
TGTGCCAGCAGCTTAGGTGGGGGCCCGGCCTACGAGCAGTACTTC
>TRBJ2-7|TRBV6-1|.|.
CASTRPEDYEQYF
TGTGCCAGCACCAGACCGGAAGACTACGAGCAGTACTTC